These 20 T cell receptor beta chains were sequenced from one sample in a study of Ad26.COV2.S vaccination and SARS-CoV-2 variants. The treatment was: 15 to 20 received Ad26.COV2.S at low or high dose, single or two shots; 5 received placebo; per-sample allocation not given. Specimen acquisition occurred on day 63 following the initial vaccine or placebo injection. Data came from immunoSEQ multiplex PCR; TCRdb stores just in-frame clones and leaves some out. The data show approximately 300,000 clones, about 86% seen once. Sequencing used peripheral blood, obtained in a trial of Ad26.COV2.S vaccine versus placebo. These receptors were obtained from a person aged 18-65 years who received the Ad26.COV2.S COVID-19 vaccine or a placebo.

This clone is a singleton in its sample. CDR3 sequence (DNA): TGTGCCAGCAGTGAGCCGGGATCCAAAGAGACCCAGTACTTC. Amino acids: CASSEPGSKETQYF. This sequence joins TRBV28 and TRBJ2-5; D perhaps matches TRBD2 (5 bases). Per the germline V gene, CDR1 is MDHEN and CDR2 is SYDVKM. There are 14 residues in the CDR3. V was cut by 5 bases and J by 3 bases, with 13 bases left in between.

The rearrangement links TRBV7-2 to TRBJ1-2; a weak D match, TRBD1 (6 bases). The ends were cut back, 2 bases at V and 7 bases at J, with 17 bases in the middle. The length of the CDR3 is 15 residues. Germline V gene data show CDR1 as SGHTA and CDR2 as FQGNSA. CDR3 sequence reads: CASSLLSSTGFGYTF. The CDR3 region has the DNA TGTGCCAGCAGCTTATTATCAAGCACAGGGTTTGGCTACACCTTC.

This clone has just a few counts. J is TRBJ2-1 and V is TRBV11-3; 11 nucleotides agree with TRBD1. The J segment lost 6 bases and the V segment lost 1 base, leaving 2 bases of the junction unmatched. CDR1 SGHNT and CDR2 YENEEA come from the germline V gene. This CDR3 contains 15 residues. The CDR3 reads CASSLAGTGGNEQFF. CDR3 sequence (DNA): TGTGCCAGCAGCTTAGCCGGGACAGGGGGCAATGAGCAGTTCTTC.

The chain recombines TRBV7-3 with TRBJ2-1; 8 bases align to TRBD1. J was trimmed by 12 bases and V by 1 base; bases with no gene match: 5. The CDR3 has 13 amino acids. Germline V lookup: CDR1 SGHTA, CDR2 FQGTGA. The CDR3 DNA reads as TGTGCCAGCAGCTTAATGAGTACAGGGGGGCAGTTCTTC. It translates to CASSLMSTGGQFF.

The chain employs TRBV5-1 and TRBJ1-6; 7 nucleotides match TRBD1. The CDR3 extends over 13 amino acids. Looked up from germline, CDR1 is SGHRS and CDR2 is YFSETQ. V was clipped by 4 bases and J by 5 bases; unmatched bases: 0. CDR3 sequence: CASSDRDNSPLHF. The CDR3 DNA is TGCGCCAGCAGCGACAGGGATAATTCACCCCTCCACTTT.

The V and J genes are TRBV5-6 and TRBJ1-6, with D perhaps matching TRBD1 (5 bases). Germline values: CDR1 SGHDT, CDR2 YYEEEE. The CDR3 is 15 residues long. V was clipped by 4 bases and J by 10 bases, with 18 bases between them. The CDR3 is CASSPSQGVRSPLHF. The CDR3 DNA follows: TGTGCCAGCAGCCCCTCGCAGGGTGTGAGATCACCCCTCCACTTT.

The chain couples TRBV6-2 or TRBV6-3 to TRBJ1-1; D may be TRBD1 (5 bases). Germline CDR1 reads MNHEY; CDR2 reads SVGEGT. This CDR3 contains 17 residues. V was shortened by 5 bases and J by 3 bases, with 22 bases between the two germline ends. CDR3 sequence: CASSPPGHPGGDTEAFF. DNA of the CDR3: TGTGCCAGCAGTCCCCCCGGACATCCCGGCGGGGACACTGAAGCTTTCTTT.

This chain uses TRBV19 with TRBJ1-1, with 7 bases aligning to TRBD1. This CDR3 is 14 amino acids long. V shed 4 bases and J 8 bases; nucleotides not matched to a gene: 10. Germline V gene sequence: CDR1 LNHDA, CDR2 SQIVND (reference sequence). As DNA, the CDR3 is TGTGCCAGTAGTAGGACAGGTCGGGCCAGCGAAGCTTTCTTT. Translating gives CASSRTGRASEAFF. The whole variable domain, remainder taken from reference TRBV19 and TRBJ1-1, is DGGITQSPKYLFRKEGQNVTLSCEQNLNHDAMYWYRQDPGQGLRLIYYSQIVNDFQKGDIAEGYSVSREKKESFPLTVTSAQKNPTAFYLCASSRTGRASEAFFGQGTRLTVV.

This chain links TRBV3-1 (or the pseudogene TRBV3-2) with TRBJ1-6; D is ambiguous. This CDR3 region has 12 residues. V lost 3 bases and J 10 bases, leaving 7 bases between the germline ends. The germline V gene encodes CDR1 LGHDT and CDR2 YNNKEL (reference sequence). The CDR3 region is CASSQGKSPLHF. The CDR3 region has the DNA TGTGCCAGCAGCCAGGGGAAATCACCCCTCCACTTT.

The chain has TRBV5-4 and TRBJ2-2; 10 bases agree with TRBD2. The length of the CDR3 is 17 residues. Losses at the gene ends were 4 bases for V and 0 bases for J; bases not matched to a gene: 6. Germline V gives CDR1 SGHNT, CDR2 YYREEE (reference sequence). CDR3 in DNA: TGTGCCAGCAGCAGTGCGGGACTAGCGACGAACACCGGGGAGCTGTTTTTT. The encoded protein is CASSSAGLATNTGELFF. The full variable domain, rest sourced from reference TRBV5-4 and TRBJ2-2, is ETGVTQSPTHLIKTRGQQVTLRCSSQSGHNTVSWYQQALGQGPQFIFQYYREEENGRGNFPPRFSGLQFPNYSSELNVNALELDDSALYLCASSSAGLATNTGELFFGEGSRLTVL.

This chain uses TRBV11-2 with TRBJ1-1; tentatively, D is TRBD1 (5 bases). The length of the CDR3 is 14 residues. Per the germline V gene, CDR1 is SGHAT and CDR2 is FQNNGV. The V end lost 0 bases, the J end lost 6 bases, and 11 bases lay between the germline ends. As DNA, the CDR3 is TGTGCCAGCAGCTTAGATCCAGGGAGCCCTGAAGCTTTCTTT. This translates into CASSLDPGSPEAFF.

The chain recombines TRBV30 with TRBJ2-1; 13 bases line up with TRBD2. The CDR3 contains 16 residues. From germline, CDR1 is GTSNPN and CDR2 SVGIG (reference sequence). V lost 1 base and J lost 4; bases outside the gene matches: 4. The CDR3 is CAWSARTSGGYNEQFF. The CDR3 region has the DNA TGTGCCTGGAGTGCGAGGACTAGCGGGGGTTACAATGAGCAGTTCTTC.

CDR3 residues: CASSPGRPVRTEAFF. For the CDR3, the DNA is TGTGCCAGCAGTCCTGGGCGACCGGTAAGGACTGAAGCTTTCTTT. The chain couples TRBV25-1 to TRBJ1-1; no reliable D call. The CDR3 runs 15 residues. V was shortened by 5 bases and J by 5 bases, with 18 bases between the two germline ends. In germline, CDR1 is MGHDK, CDR2 SYGVNS.

The chain joins TRBV27 to TRBJ2-1, with D perhaps TRBD2 (5 bases). Germline values: CDR1 MNHEY, CDR2 SMNVEV (reference sequence). The V end lost 8 bases, the J end lost 6 bases, and 17 bases lay between the germline ends. This CDR3 comprises 14 residues. DNA of the CDR3: TGTGCCAGCGCAAAGCCTAGCAGATTCAATGAGCAGTTCTTC. As protein: CASAKPSRFNEQFF.

This clone showed up just a few times. V usage is TRBV6-2 or TRBV6-3 and J usage is TRBJ1-5; D ambiguous. Trimming shortened V by 0 bases and J by 5 bases, and 5 bases separated the two germline ends. CDR1 is MNHEY, CDR2 SVGEGT, per germline. This CDR3 contains 13 residues. The CDR3 DNA follows: TGTGCCAGCAGTTACTCGAACTATCAGCCCCAGCATTTT. Translation: CASSYSNYQPQHF.

The chain couples TRBV6-1 to TRBJ2-1; D is undetermined. Germline V CDR1 and CDR2: MNHNS, SASEGT. There are 13 residues in the CDR3. Trimming took 2 bases from V and 9 from J, leaving 11 bases between them. The CDR3: CASSEQSRSEQFF. DNA for the CDR3: TGTGCCAGCAGTGAACAATCTCGGTCTGAGCAGTTCTTC.

This clone was seen just once. This chain connects TRBV7-8 to TRBJ1-2; D remains ambiguous. The V end was cut by 1 base, the J end by 0 bases, with 12 bases between. CDR3 length: 16 residues. Germline V gene sequence: CDR1 SGHVS, CDR2 FQNEAQ. The CDR3 reads CASSLGYQNTNYGYTF. The DNA of the CDR3 is TGTGCCAGCAGCTTAGGATATCAGAATACTAACTATGGCTACACCTTC. Filled out from reference TRBV7-8 and TRBJ1-2, the complete variable domain reads GAGVSQSPRYKVAKRGQDVALRCDPISGHVSLFWYQQALGQGPEFLTYFQNEAQLDKSGLPSDRFFAERPEGSVSTLKIQRTQQEDSAVYLCASSLGYQNTNYGYTFGSGTRLTVV.

V gene TRBV2 combines with J gene TRBJ2-5, with 9 bases lining up with TRBD2. CDR1 is SNHLY and CDR2 is FYNNEI in the germline V gene. V lost 6 bases to trimming and J lost 5 bases; unmatched junction nucleotides: 4. This CDR3 is built from 13 residues. The CDR3 DNA follows: TGTGCCAGCAGGCGGGGGGGCGGGGAGACCCAGTACTTC. It encodes CASRRGGGETQYF. The variable domain in full, completed from reference TRBV2 and TRBJ2-5, reads EPEVTQTPSHQVTQMGQEVILRCVPISNHLYFYWYRQILGQKVEFLVSFYNNEISEKSEIFDDQFSVERPDGSNFTLKIRSTKLEDSAMYFCASRRGGGETQYFGPGTRLLVL.

The V gene is TRBV7-2, the J gene TRBJ1-4; the match to TRBD1 covers 8 bases. V was pared by 1 base and J by 7 bases, with 11 bases of the junction left unmatched. Germline loops: CDR1 SGHTA, CDR2 FQGNSA. CDR3 size: 17 residues. CDR3 loop: CASSLGPPGTGPEKLFF. The CDR3 region has the DNA TGTGCCAGCAGCTTAGGACCGCCCGGGACAGGACCTGAAAAACTGTTTTTT.

This rearrangement joins TRBV19 to TRBJ2-3, with TRBD2 identical over 8 bases. The CDR3 extends over 13 amino acids. Germline V gene sequence: CDR1 LNHDA, CDR2 SQIVND (reference sequence). Trimming took 7 bases from V and 6 from J; bases not matched to a gene: 6. CDR3 bases: TGTGCCAGTAACCCGGGACTAGGGGATACGCAGTATTTT. Residues: CASNPGLGDTQYF.